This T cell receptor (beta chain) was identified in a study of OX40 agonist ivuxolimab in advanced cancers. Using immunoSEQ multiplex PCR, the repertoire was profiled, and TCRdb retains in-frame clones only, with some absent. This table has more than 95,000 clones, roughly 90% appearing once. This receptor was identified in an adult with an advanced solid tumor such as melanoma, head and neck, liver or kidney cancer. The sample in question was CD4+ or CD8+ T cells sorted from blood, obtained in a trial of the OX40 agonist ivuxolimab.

This CDR3 is CASSSGQRSVGDEQFF. Here the CDR3 DNA reads TGTGCCAGCAGCAGTGGACAGAGGTCGGTCGGCGATGAGCAGTTCTTC. The chain carries TRBV7-9 and TRBJ2-1, with TRBD1 as a possible D gene (6 bases). The CDR3 loop spans 16 amino acids. The V and J ends lost 5 bases and 8 bases respectively, with 22 bases between them. Germline V gene data show CDR1 as SEHNR and CDR2 as FQNEAQ (reference sequence).